The sequence of this T cell receptor (beta chain) was determined in a study of resident and recirculating memory T cells in vitiligo. Whole-study context: Each patient gave two lesional and two nonlesional epidermal shave biopsies, plus PBMCs.

This clone occurred once. J was trimmed by 4 bases and V by 3 bases; bases with no gene match: 5. In germline, CDR1 is SGDLS, CDR2 YYNGEE. The CDR3 is 14 amino acids. The method was immunoSEQ multiplex PCR; TCRdb's version includes in-frame clones alone and lacks a portion of them. The repertoire has some 70,000 clones, approximately 93% of them found once; the top ten carry less than 5%. J is TRBJ1-1 and V is TRBV9; 8 nucleotides match TRBD1. Sequencing input: blood. This clonotype was obtained from a male donor with vitiligo. The CDR3: CASSAQGVSTEAFF. DNA for the CDR3: TGTGCCAGCAGCGCACAGGGGGTGAGCACTGAAGCTTTCTTT.